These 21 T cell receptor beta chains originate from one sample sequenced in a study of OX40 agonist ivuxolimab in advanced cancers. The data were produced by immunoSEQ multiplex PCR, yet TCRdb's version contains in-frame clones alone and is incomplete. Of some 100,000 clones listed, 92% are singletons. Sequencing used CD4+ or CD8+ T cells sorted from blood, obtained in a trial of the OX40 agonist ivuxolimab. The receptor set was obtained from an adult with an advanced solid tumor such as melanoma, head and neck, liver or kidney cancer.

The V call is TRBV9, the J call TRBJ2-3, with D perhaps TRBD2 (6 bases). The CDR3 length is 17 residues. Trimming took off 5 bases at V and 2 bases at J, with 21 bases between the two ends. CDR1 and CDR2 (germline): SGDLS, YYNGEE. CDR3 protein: CASRRGGEWVDTDTQYF. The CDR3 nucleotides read TGTGCCAGCAGGAGGGGAGGTGAATGGGTCGACACAGATACGCAGTATTTT.

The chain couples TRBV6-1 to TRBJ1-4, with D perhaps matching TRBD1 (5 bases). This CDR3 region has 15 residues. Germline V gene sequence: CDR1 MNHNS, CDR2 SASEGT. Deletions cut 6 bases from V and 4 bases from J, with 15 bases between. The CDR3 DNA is TGTGCCAGCAGCGTGGGCCCCGGGGGTAATGAAAAACTGTTTTTT. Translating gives CASSVGPGGNEKLFF.

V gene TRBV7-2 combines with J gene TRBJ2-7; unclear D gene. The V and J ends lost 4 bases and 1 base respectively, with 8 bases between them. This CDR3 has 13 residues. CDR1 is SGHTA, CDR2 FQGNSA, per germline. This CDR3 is CASSYSLSYEQYF. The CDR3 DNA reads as TGTGCCAGCAGCTATTCTTTATCCTACGAGCAGTACTTC. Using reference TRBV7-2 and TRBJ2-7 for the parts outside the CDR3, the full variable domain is GAGVSQSPSNKVTEKGKDVELRCDPISGHTALYWYRQSLGQGLEFLIYFQGNSAPDKSGLPSDRFSAERTGGSVSTLTIQRTQQEDSAVYLCASSYSLSYEQYFGPGTRLTVT.

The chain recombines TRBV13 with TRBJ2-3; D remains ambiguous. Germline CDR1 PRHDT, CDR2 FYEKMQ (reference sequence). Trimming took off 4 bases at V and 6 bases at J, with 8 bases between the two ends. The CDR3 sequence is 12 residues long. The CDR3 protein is CASSSTEDTQYF. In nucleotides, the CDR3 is TGTGCCAGCAGCTCAACTGAGGATACGCAGTATTTT. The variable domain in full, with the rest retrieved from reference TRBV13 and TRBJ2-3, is AAGVIQSPRHLIKEKRETATLKCYPIPRHDTVYWYQQGPGQDPQFLISFYEKMQSDKGSIPDRFSAQQFSDYHSELNMSSLELGDSALYFCASSSTEDTQYFGPGTRLTVL.

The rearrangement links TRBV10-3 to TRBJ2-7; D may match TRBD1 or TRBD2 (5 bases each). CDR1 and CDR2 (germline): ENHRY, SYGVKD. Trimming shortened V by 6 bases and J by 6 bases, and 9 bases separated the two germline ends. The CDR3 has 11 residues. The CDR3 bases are TGTGCCATCAGAAGGGACGTCGAGCAGTACTTC. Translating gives CAIRRDVEQYF.

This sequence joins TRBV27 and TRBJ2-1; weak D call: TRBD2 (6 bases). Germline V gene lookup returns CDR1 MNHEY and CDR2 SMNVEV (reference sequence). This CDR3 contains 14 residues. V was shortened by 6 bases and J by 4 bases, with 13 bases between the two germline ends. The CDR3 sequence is CASRLAPAYNEQFF. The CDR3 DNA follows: TGTGCCAGCAGGCTAGCGCCGGCTTACAATGAGCAGTTCTTC.

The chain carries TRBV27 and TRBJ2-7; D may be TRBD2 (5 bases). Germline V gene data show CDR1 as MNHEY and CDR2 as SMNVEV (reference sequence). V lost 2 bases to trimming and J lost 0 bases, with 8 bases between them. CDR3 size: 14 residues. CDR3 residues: CASSLMRDSYEQYF. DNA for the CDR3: TGTGCCAGCAGTTTAATGAGGGACTCCTACGAGCAGTACTTC.

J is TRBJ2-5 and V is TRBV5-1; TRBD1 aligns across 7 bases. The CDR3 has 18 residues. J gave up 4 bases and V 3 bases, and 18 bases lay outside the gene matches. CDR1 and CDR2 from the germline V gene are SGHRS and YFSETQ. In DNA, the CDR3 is TGCGCCAGCAGCTGGAACGAACAGGGGAATGATGTGGGAGAGACCCAGTACTTC. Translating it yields CASSWNEQGNDVGETQYF.

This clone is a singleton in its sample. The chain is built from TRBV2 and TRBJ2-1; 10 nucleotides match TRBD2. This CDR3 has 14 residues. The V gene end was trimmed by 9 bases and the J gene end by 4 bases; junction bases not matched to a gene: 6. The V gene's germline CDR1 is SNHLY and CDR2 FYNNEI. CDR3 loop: CASGLAGGYNEQFF. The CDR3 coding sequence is TGTGCCAGTGGGTTAGCGGGAGGTTACAATGAGCAGTTCTTC.

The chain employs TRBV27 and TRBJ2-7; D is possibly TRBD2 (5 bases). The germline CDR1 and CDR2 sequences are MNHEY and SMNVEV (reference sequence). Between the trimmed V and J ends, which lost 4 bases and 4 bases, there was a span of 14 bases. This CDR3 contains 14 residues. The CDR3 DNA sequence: TGTGCCAGCAGTTCCCTGCTGGCGGGTTACGAGCAGTACTTC. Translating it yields CASSSLLAGYEQYF.

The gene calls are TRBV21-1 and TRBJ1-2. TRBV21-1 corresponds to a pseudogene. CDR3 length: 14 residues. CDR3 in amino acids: CASTKVRQSYGYTF. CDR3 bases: TGTGCCAGCACTAAGGTGCGTCAAAGTTATGGCTACACCTTC.

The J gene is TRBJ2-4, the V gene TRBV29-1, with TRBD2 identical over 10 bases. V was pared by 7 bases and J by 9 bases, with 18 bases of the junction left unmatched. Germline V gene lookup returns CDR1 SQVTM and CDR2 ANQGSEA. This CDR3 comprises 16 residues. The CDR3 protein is CSAGPSQREGRVIQYF. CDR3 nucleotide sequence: TGCAGCGCTGGCCCTTCCCAGCGGGAGGGCCGAGTCATTCAGTACTTC.

The CDR3: CASSLNSDYEQYF. In DNA form, the CDR3 reads TGTGCCAGCAGCCTAAACAGTGACTACGAGCAGTACTTC. The rearrangement joins TRBV5-5 to TRBJ2-7; no reliable D call. Germline V gene sequence: CDR1 SGHKS, CDR2 YYEKEE (reference sequence). V was clipped by 4 bases and J by 3 bases, with 11 bases between them. The CDR3 runs 13 residues.

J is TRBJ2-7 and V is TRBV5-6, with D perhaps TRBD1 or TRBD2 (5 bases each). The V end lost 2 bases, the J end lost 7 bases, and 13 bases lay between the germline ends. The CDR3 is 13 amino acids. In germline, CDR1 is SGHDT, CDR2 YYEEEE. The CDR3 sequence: CASSFGAVREQYF. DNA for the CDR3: TGTGCCAGCAGCTTCGGGGCAGTAAGGGAGCAGTACTTC.

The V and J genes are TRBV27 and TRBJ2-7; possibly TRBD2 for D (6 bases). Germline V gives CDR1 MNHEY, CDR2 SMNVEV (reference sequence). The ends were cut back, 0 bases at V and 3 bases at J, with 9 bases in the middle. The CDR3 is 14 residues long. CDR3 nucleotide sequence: TGTGCCAGCAGTTTATCTTCCGGGGGCTACGAGCAGTACTTC. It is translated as CASSLSSGGYEQYF.

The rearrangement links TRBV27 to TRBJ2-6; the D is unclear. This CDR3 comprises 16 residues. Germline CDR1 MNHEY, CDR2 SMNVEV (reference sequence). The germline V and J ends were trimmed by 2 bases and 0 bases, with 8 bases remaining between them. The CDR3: CASSLGSSSGANVLTF. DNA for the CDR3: TGTGCCAGCAGTTTAGGGTCCAGCTCTGGGGCCAACGTCCTGACTTTC.

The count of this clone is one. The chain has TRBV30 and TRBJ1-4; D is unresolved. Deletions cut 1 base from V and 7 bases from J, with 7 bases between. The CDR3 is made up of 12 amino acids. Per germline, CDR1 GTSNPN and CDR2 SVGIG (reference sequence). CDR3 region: CAWSGTGEKLFF. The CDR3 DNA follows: TGTGCCTGGAGTGGGACTGGTGAAAAACTGTTTTTT.

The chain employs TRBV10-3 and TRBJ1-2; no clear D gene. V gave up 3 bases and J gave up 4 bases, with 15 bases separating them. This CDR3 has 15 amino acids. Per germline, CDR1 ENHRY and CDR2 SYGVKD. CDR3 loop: CAISDSLTLLYGYTF. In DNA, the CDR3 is TGTGCCATCAGTGACAGCCTTACTTTGCTCTATGGCTACACCTTC.

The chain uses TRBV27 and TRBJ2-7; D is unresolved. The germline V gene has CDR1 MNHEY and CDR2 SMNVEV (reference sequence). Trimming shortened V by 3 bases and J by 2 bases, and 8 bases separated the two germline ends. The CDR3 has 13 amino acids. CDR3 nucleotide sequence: TGTGCCAGCAGTTTTGGGCGAGCCTACGAGCAGTACTTC. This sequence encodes CASSFGRAYEQYF.

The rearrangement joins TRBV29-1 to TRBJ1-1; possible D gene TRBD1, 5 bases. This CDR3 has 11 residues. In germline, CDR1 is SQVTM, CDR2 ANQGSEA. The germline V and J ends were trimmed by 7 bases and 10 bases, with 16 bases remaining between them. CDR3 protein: CSARVLLGAFF. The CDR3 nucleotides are TGCAGCGCCAGGGTTTTACTGGGAGCTTTCTTT.

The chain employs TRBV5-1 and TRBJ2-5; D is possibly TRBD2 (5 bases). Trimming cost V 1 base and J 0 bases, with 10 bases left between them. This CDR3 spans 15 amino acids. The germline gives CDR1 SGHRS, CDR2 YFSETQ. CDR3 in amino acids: CASSLLGEYQETQYF. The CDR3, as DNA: TGCGCCAGCAGCTTGCTCGGGGAGTACCAAGAGACCCAGTACTTC.